This TCR beta chain was obtained from a study of CD8 T cells in Susac syndrome. V gave up 5 bases and J gave up 4 bases; unmatched junction bases: 10. The CDR3 loop spans 15 amino acids. Germline V lookup: CDR1 PRHDT, CDR2 FYEKMQ (reference sequence). After extraction with the RNeasy kit, about 0.45 to 1 ug of the RNA was reverse transcribed using random hexamers. MiXCR, run by TCRdb on the immunoSEQ multiplex PCR reads, gives a single entry per CDR3 protein. Among some 450,000 distinct CDR3 sequences listed, approximately 85% were seen once. Sequencing used CD8+ T cells from PBMCs. The rearrangement joins TRBV13 to TRBJ1-1; TRBD1 matches at 7 bases. The sequence was obtained from a human donor with multiple sclerosis. The CDR3 here is CASSPTGEGGTEAFF. The CDR3 DNA is TGTGCCAGCAGCCCCACAGGGGAAGGAGGCACTGAAGCTTTCTTT.